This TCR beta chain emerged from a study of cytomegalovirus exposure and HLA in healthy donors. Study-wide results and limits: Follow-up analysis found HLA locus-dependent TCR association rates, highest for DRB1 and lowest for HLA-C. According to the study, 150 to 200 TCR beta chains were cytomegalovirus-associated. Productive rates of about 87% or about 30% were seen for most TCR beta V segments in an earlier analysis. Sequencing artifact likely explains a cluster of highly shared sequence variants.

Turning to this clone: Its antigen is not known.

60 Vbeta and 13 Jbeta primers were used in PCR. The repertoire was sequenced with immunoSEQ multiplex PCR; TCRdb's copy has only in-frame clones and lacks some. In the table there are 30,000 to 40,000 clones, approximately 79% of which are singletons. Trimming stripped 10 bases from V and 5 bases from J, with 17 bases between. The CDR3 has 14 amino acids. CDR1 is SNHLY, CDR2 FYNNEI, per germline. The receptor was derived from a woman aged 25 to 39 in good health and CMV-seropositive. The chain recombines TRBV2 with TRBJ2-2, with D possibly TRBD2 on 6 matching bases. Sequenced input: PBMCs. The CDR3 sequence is CATRLGGRTGELFF. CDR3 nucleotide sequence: TGTGCCACCCGGTTGGGGGGTCGGACCGGGGAGCTGTTTTTT. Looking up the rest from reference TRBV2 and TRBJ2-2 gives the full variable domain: EPEVTQTPSHQVTQMGQEVILRCVPISNHLYFYWYRQILGQKVEFLVSFYNNEISEKSEIFDDQFSVERPDGSNFTLKIRSTKLEDSAMYFCATRLGGRTGELFFGEGSRLTVL.